Presented here are 19 T cell receptor beta chains from one specimen sequenced in a study of PD-1 blockade in classical Hodgkin lymphoma. Libraries were prepared by immunoSEQ multiplex PCR; TCRdb keeps only in-frame clonotypes and omits some of them. Of about 100,000 clones detected, about 89% appear once; the ten largest clones hold under 7.5%. Every patient experienced relapse after autologous stem cell transplantation, and brentuximab vedotin exposure varied. Sample: peripheral blood mononuclear cells (PBMCs), taken before the second cycle of nivolumab. The receptor source for this set is a human donor with classical Hodgkin lymphoma.

V usage is TRBV27 and J usage is TRBJ1-4; D is possibly TRBD1 (5 bases). V gave up 2 bases and J gave up 6 bases, with 7 bases separating them. There are 13 residues in the CDR3. The germline V gene has CDR1 MNHEY and CDR2 SMNVEV (reference sequence). DNA for the CDR3: TGTGCCAGCAGTTTAAGGGGATATGAAAAACTGTTTTTT. It translates to CASSLRGYEKLFF.

The chain carries TRBV2 and TRBJ2-6, with 12 bases lining up with TRBD1. The V gene end was trimmed by 6 bases and the J gene end by 4 bases; junction bases not matched to a gene: 7. There are 17 residues in the CDR3. Looked up from germline, CDR1 is SNHLY and CDR2 is FYNNEI. The CDR3 nucleotides are TGTGCCAGCAGGCCGGGACAGGGGGCGAAGGGGGCCAACGTCCTGACTTTC. Its translation is CASRPGQGAKGANVLTF. The full variable domain, completed using reference TRBV2 and TRBJ2-6, is EPEVTQTPSHQVTQMGQEVILRCVPISNHLYFYWYRQILGQKVEFLVSFYNNEISEKSEIFDDQFSVERPDGSNFTLKIRSTKLEDSAMYFCASRPGQGAKGANVLTFGAGSRLTVL.

The chain links TRBV19 to TRBJ2-3; possible D gene TRBD1, 6 bases. Trimming cost V 3 bases and J 4 bases, with 11 bases left between them. In germline, CDR1 is LNHDA, CDR2 SQIVND (reference sequence). The CDR3 spans 14 residues. As DNA, the CDR3 is TGTGCCAGTAGTATCCAACAGGGTGCAGATACGCAGTATTTT. Translation: CASSIQQGADTQYF.

A few counts support this clone. V gene TRBV7-2 combines with J gene TRBJ1-2; 7 bases match TRBD1. Per germline, CDR1 SGHTA and CDR2 FQGNSA. V gave up 1 base and J gave up 6 bases; unmatched junction bases: 2. The CDR3 totals 13 residues. CDR3 DNA: TGTGCCAGCAGCTTAGTTACAGGGGATGGCTACACCTTC. Protein product: CASSLVTGDGYTF. The variable domain in full, completed from reference TRBV7-2 and TRBJ1-2, reads GAGVSQSPSNKVTEKGKDVELRCDPISGHTALYWYRQSLGQGLEFLIYFQGNSAPDKSGLPSDRFSAERTGGSVSTLTIQRTQQEDSAVYLCASSLVTGDGYTFGSGTRLTVV.

This rearrangement joins TRBV27 to TRBJ1-1; D call uncertain. The germline V gene encodes CDR1 MNHEY and CDR2 SMNVEV (reference sequence). The CDR3 contains 14 residues. The V gene lost 0 bases and the J gene lost 3 bases, with 8 bases spanning the gap. In nucleotides, the CDR3 is TGTGCCAGCAGTTTATCAAGCGGCTACACTGAAGCTTTCTTT. Residues: CASSLSSGYTEAFF.

The gene calls are TRBV7-2 and TRBJ2-5; D assignment may be TRBD1 or TRBD2 (6 bases each). The CDR3 sequence is 15 residues long. V lost 8 bases and J 1 base, leaving 17 bases between the germline ends. CDR1 is SGHTA, CDR2 FQGNSA, per germline. The CDR3 loop reads CASGGDGTPQETQYF. CDR3 coding DNA: TGTGCCAGCGGGGGCGACGGGACTCCCCAAGAGACCCAGTACTTC.

This chain connects TRBV6-5 to TRBJ2-7; tentatively, D is TRBD2 (5 bases). Germline CDR1 reads MNHEY; CDR2 reads SVGAGI. There are 13 residues in the CDR3. V was shortened by 0 bases and J by 5 bases, with 8 bases between the two germline ends. Written as DNA, the CDR3 is TGTGCCAGCAGTTACTCTAGCGTTGACGAGCAGTACTTC. Amino acids: CASSYSSVDEQYF.

V usage is TRBV9 and J usage is TRBJ2-2, with D perhaps matching TRBD2 (5 bases). This CDR3 has 15 amino acids. CDR1 and CDR2 from the germline V gene are SGDLS and YYNGEE. Trimming took off 4 bases at V and 3 bases at J, with 13 bases between the two ends. The chain's CDR3 is CASSTPSGHTGELFF. In nucleotides, the CDR3 is TGTGCCAGCAGCACCCCGAGCGGTCACACCGGGGAGCTGTTTTTT.

In DNA form, the CDR3 reads TGTGCCAGCGGACGGGACAGGCCGAGCTCCTACGAGCAGTACTTC. It specifies CASGRDRPSSYEQYF. The chain links TRBV6-5 to TRBJ2-7; 8 nucleotides match TRBD1. V was clipped by 8 bases and J by 0 bases; unmatched bases: 9. This CDR3 region has 15 residues. The V gene's germline CDR1 is MNHEY and CDR2 SVGAGI.

This clone turned up a few times. V and J are TRBV14 and TRBJ1-3; D remains ambiguous. V shed 4 bases and J shed 0 bases, with 13 bases lying between them. The CDR3 loop spans 16 amino acids. Germline lookup yields CDR1 SGHDN and CDR2 FVKESK. DNA of the CDR3: TGTGCCAGCAGCCCCATGGACCGGCTCTCTGGAAACACCATATATTTT. This codes for CASSPMDRLSGNTIYF.

The chain couples TRBV19 to TRBJ2-6; 7 nucleotides line up with TRBD1. CDR1 is LNHDA, CDR2 SQIVND, per germline (reference sequence). The CDR3 runs to 17 residues. The trim removed 3 bases at V and 0 bases at J, leaving 5 bases unmatched. The CDR3 nucleotides are TGTGCCAGTAGTATCGACAGGGTTAACTCTGGGGCCAACGTCCTGACTTTC. It specifies CASSIDRVNSGANVLTF.

The CDR3 protein is CAVDPGQGTNEQFF. The CDR3 nucleotides are TGTGCCGTTGACCCGGGACAGGGGACTAATGAGCAGTTCTTC. The V gene is TRBV25-1, the J gene TRBJ2-1, with 10 bases lining up with TRBD1. V lost 11 bases and J lost 7; bases outside the gene matches: 11. CDR1 is MGHDK, CDR2 SYGVNS, per germline. CDR3 length: 14 amino acids. Together with reference TRBV25-1 and TRBJ2-1, the CDR3 gives the full variable domain: EADIYQTPRYLVIGTGKKITLECSQTMGHDKMYWYQQDPGMELHLIHYSYGVNSTEKGDLSSESTVSRIRTEHFPLTLESARPSHTSQYLCAVDPGQGTNEQFFGPGTRLTVL.

The rearrangement links TRBV25-1 to TRBJ1-4; D not certain. CDR1 and CDR2 from the germline V gene are MGHDK and SYGVNS. The CDR3 is 14 amino acids. V was cut by 6 bases and J by 0 bases, with 8 bases left in between. CDR3 amino acids: CASSGIATNEKLFF. CDR3 DNA sequence: TGTGCCAGCAGCGGGATTGCAACTAATGAAAAACTGTTTTTT. Filled out from reference TRBV25-1 and TRBJ1-4, the complete variable domain reads EADIYQTPRYLVIGTGKKITLECSQTMGHDKMYWYQQDPGMELHLIHYSYGVNSTEKGDLSSESTVSRIRTEHFPLTLESARPSHTSQYLCASSGIATNEKLFFGSGTQLSVL.

This chain links TRBV7-2 with TRBJ2-7, with D maybe TRBD1 (7 bases). Deletions cut 1 base from V and 1 base from J, with 11 bases between. The CDR3 has 15 residues. From germline, CDR1 is SGHTA and CDR2 FQGNSA. CDR3 bases: TGTGCCAGCAGCTTAGTGGCAGGGGGGTCCTACGAGCAGTACTTC. It specifies CASSLVAGGSYEQYF.

The chain recombines TRBV5-1 with TRBJ2-3, with D possibly being TRBD1 or TRBD2 (5 bases each). V lost 6 bases and J lost 1, with 18 bases in between. CDR3 size: 16 residues. Germline CDR1 reads SGHRS; CDR2 reads YFSETQ. Here the CDR3 reads CASTTGWGGRTDTQYF. In DNA form, the CDR3 reads TGCGCCAGCACCACGGGGTGGGGCGGACGCACAGATACGCAGTATTTT.

V gene TRBV19 combines with J gene TRBJ2-7; D not certain. V lost 6 bases to trimming and J lost 1 base, with 10 bases between them. CDR1 is LNHDA, CDR2 SQIVND, per germline (reference sequence). The CDR3 totals 13 residues. The CDR3 bases are TGTGCCAGTAGCCAATGGGTTTCCTACGAGCAGTACTTC. Its protein is CASSQWVSYEQYF.

The V gene is TRBV6-6, the J gene TRBJ1-2, with a possible D match to TRBD1 (6 bases). Germline loops: CDR1 MNHNY, CDR2 SVGAGI (reference sequence). V was cut by 5 bases and J by 9 bases, with 16 bases left in between. CDR3 length equals 13 residues. CDR3 protein: CASSLEGDRSYTF. DNA of the CDR3: TGTGCCAGCAGTCTCGAGGGGGATAGGAGCTACACCTTC.

This rearrangement joins TRBV2 to TRBJ1-2; D unclear. The CDR3 covers 12 residues. Looked up from germline, CDR1 is SNHLY and CDR2 is FYNNEI. Between the trimmed V and J ends, which lost 1 base and 4 bases, there was a span of 4 bases. The CDR3 protein is CASSEDSYGYTF. The CDR3 DNA follows: TGTGCCAGCAGTGAAGACAGCTATGGCTACACCTTC.

The V and J genes are TRBV10-1 and TRBJ1-2; possible D gene TRBD1, 5 bases. Trimming shortened V by 3 bases and J by 2 bases, and 10 bases separated the two germline ends. The V gene's germline CDR1 is WNHNN and CDR2 SYGVQD (reference sequence). This CDR3 comprises 14 residues. CDR3 loop: CASSDGRENYGYTF. The CDR3, as DNA: TGCGCCAGCAGTGATGGCAGGGAGAACTATGGCTACACCTTC.